This is a list of T cell receptor beta chains from one sample in a study of monozygotic twins with inflammatory bowel disease. Each CDR3 protein gets one entry in TCRdb, which reprocessed the 5' RACE reads and gives no DNA. Its listing shows over 200,000 distinct CDR3 sequences. Sequences were obtained from blood. These receptor sequences come from a human donor with ulcerative colitis or Crohn's disease, or a healthy co-twin of an affected twin (not recorded which). The CDR3 runs from the conserved cysteine through the conserved F or W. The order of the fields is CDR3 length, J gene, V gene, CDR3 protein.

>15|TRBJ1-2|TRBV5-1
CASSFEAAANYGYTF
>13|TRBJ2-1|TRBV29-1
CSVVKGVNNEQFF
>15|TRBJ2-1|TRBV29-1
CSVRLAASSYNEQFF
>14|TRBJ2-2|TRBV12-3/TRBV12-4
CASTRDKNSGELFF
>16|TRBJ1-5|TRBV28
CASSLISAGGNQPQHF
>11|TRBJ2-1|TRBV20-1
CSAPTGSEQFF
>15|TRBJ2-1|TRBV4-1
CASSGRDREPNEQFF
>16|TRBJ2-7|TRBV5-1
CASSLYGTGVSYEQYF
>13|TRBJ2-5|TRBV5-1
CASSYSGEETQYF
>13|TRBJ1-1|TRBV10-2
CASRPIDSTEAFF
>15|TRBJ2-5|TRBV7-2
CASSLDGGREETQYF
>17|TRBJ2-1|TRBV11-2
CASSSARGTRSYNEQFF
>13|TRBJ1-1|TRBV5-6
CASSLNRRNEAFF
>15|TRBJ2-3|TRBV7-2
CASSEGQVHGDTQYF
>17|TRBJ2-3|TRBV5-1
CASSFFLGQGAANTQYF
>15|TRBJ2-5|TRBV20-1
CSARDGWGTEETQYF
>13|TRBJ2-7|TRBV5-8
CASSLKGDYEQYF
>15|TRBJ1-2|TRBV5-1
CASRFSPGPNYGYTF
>16|TRBJ2-2|TRBV6-1
CASWPGGGFWTGELFF
>16|TRBJ1-4|TRBV6-1
CASSTFRTAKGEKLFF
>14|TRBJ1-3|TRBV12-3/TRBV12-4
CASSPDRGLNTIYF
>15|TRBJ2-6|TRBV7-2
CASRLGGSGANVLTF
>18|TRBJ2-2|TRBV6-1
CASSKTSGRPANTGELFF
>18|TRBJ1-1|TRBV6-1
CASSLWGLQGAQNTEAFF
>14|TRBJ2-7|TRBV13
CASTPNTGFHEQYF
>13|TRBJ2-5|TRBV7-3
CASSQTYQETQYF
>16|TRBJ2-1|TRBV4-1
CASSNRGLGAYNEQFF
>17|TRBJ2-2|TRBV7-3
CASSLIASSGYSGELFF
>11|TRBJ2-7|TRBV4-2
CASSQGLAQYF
>14|TRBJ2-7|TRBV28
CASSSPRGRNEQYF
>14|TRBJ2-1|TRBV2
CASSDAPKGGEQFF
>12|TRBJ1-4|TRBV6-6
CASRTVNEKLFF